The source of this T cell receptor beta chain is a study of Graves' ophthalmopathy and Graves' hyperthyroidism. The CDR3 covers 14 residues. V was shortened by 6 bases and J by 7 bases, with 16 bases between the two germline ends. Amplified TCR beta CDR3 regions were obtained using RNA transcripts as template. Second-round multiplex PCR came after a first-round RT-PCR that employed HTBI primers. TCRdb reanalysed the multiplex PCR reads using MiXCR and keeps one entry per CDR3 protein. The sample has roughly 610,000 distinct CDR3 sequences; 20% to 25% are singletons. Hyperthyroidism patients, all newly diagnosed, had under 2 months' duration and ages of 18 to 65. Additional autoimmune diseases, uncontrolled infections, pregnancy or lactation disqualified patients. Study conclusions and caveats: Blood also contained most of the expanded thyroid clonotypes above 0.001 frequency.

This clonotype was observed at least ten times. Its antigen is not identified. The rearrangement joins TRBV12-3 or TRBV12-4 to TRBJ1-5; possible D gene TRBD1, 5 bases. The TCR was taken from a woman aged 18-30 years with stable Graves' hyperthyroidism. Some clones in this sample may be carry-over from other donors' samples. Source material: peripheral blood. CDR3 sequence reads: CASSPAGWNQPQHF. Written as DNA, the CDR3 is TGTGCCAGCAGCCCCGCAGGGTGGAACCAGCCCCAGCATTTT.